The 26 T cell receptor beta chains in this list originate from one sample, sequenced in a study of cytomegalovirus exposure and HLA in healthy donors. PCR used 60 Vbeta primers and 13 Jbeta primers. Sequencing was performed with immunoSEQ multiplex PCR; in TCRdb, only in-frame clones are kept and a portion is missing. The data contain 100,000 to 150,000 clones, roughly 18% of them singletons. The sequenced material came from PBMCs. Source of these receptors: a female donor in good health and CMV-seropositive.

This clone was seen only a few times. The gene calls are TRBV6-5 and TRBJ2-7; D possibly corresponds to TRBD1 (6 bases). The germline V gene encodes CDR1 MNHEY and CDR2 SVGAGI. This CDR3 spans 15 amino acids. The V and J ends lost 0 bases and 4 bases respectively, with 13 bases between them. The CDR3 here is CASSYSITGKYEQYF. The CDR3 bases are TGTGCCAGCAGTTACTCAATAACAGGGAAGTACGAGCAGTACTTC.

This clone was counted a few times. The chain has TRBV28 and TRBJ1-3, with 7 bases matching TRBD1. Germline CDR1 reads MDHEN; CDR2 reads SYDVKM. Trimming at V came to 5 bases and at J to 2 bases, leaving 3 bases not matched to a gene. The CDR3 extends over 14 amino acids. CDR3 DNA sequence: TGTGCCAGCAGTCACGGGACAGCTGGAAACACCATATATTTT. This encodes CASSHGTAGNTIYF.

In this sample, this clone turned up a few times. CDR3 in DNA: TGTGCCAGTAGTCCCCCCGGGACAGGGGGCGGCGGTGAAAAACTGTTTTTT. This gives the protein CASSPPGTGGGGEKLFF. The chain employs TRBV19 and TRBJ1-4; 12 positions agree with TRBD1. Germline CDR1 reads LNHDA; CDR2 reads SQIVND (reference sequence). The CDR3 runs to 17 residues. The J segment lost 7 bases and the V segment lost 5 bases, leaving 11 bases of the junction unmatched.

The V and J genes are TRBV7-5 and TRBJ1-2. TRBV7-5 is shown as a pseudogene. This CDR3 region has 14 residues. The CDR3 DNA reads TGTGCCAGAGGCCCGCCCGGGGGGGGTCATGGCTACACCTTC. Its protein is CARGPPGGGHGYTF.

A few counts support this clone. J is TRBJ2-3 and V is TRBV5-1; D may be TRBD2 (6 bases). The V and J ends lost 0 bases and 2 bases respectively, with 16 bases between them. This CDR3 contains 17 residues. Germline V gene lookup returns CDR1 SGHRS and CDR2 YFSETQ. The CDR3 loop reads CASSLVPGVPYTDTQYF. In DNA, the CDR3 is TGCGCCAGCAGCTTGGTCCCGGGGGTTCCTTACACAGATACGCAGTATTTT.

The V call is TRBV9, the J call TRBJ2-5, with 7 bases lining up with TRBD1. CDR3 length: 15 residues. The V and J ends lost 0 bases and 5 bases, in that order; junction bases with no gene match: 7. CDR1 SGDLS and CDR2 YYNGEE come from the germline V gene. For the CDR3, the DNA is TGTGCCAGCAGCGTAGCTACAGGGGAAAGGGAGACCCAGTACTTC. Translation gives CASSVATGERETQYF.

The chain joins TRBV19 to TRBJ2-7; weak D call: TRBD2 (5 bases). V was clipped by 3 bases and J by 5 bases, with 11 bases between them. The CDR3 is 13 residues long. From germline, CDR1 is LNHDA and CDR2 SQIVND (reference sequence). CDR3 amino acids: CASSISGWNEQYF. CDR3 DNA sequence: TGTGCCAGTAGTATTTCGGGGTGGAACGAGCAGTACTTC.

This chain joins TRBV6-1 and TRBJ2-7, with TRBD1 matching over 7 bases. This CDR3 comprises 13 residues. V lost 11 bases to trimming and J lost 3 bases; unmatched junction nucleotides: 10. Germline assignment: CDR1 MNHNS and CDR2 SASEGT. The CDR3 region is CAAVRDRFYEQYF. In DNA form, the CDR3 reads TGTGCCGCGGTAAGGGACAGATTCTACGAGCAGTACTTC.

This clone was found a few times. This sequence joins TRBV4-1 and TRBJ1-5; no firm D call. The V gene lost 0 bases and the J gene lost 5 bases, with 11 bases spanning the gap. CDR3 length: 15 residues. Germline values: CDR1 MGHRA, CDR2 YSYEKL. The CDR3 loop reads CASSQDHSKYQPQHF. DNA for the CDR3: TGCGCCAGCAGCCAAGACCACAGCAAGTATCAGCCCCAGCATTTT.

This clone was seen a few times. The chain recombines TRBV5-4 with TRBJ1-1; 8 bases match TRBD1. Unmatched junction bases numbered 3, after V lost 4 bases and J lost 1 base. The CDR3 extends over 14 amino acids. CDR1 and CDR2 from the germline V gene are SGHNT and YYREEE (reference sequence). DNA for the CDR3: TGTGCCAGCAGCGCGGGACAGGCGAACACTGAAGCTTTCTTT. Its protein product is CASSAGQANTEAFF.

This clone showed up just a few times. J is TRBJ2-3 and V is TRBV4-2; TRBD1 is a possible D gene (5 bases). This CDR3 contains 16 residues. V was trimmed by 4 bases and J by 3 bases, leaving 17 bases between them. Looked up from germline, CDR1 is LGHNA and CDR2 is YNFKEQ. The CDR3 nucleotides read TGTGCCAGCAGCCCCCTTAGGCCGGACAAAACAGATACGCAGTATTTT. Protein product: CASSPLRPDKTDTQYF.

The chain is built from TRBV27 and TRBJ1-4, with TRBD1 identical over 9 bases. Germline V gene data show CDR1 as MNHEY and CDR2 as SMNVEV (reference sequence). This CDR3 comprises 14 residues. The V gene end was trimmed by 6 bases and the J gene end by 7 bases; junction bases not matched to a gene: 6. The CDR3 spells CASRMDRGGEKLFF. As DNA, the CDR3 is TGTGCCAGCAGAATGGACAGGGGCGGTGAAAAACTGTTTTTT.

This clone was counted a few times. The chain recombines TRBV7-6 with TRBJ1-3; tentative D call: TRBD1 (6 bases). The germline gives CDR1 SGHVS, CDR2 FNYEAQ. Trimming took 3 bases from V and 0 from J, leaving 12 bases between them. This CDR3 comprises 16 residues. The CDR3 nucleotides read TGTGCCAGCAGCTTGGGGGCCGCGAACTCTGGAAACACCATATATTTT. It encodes CASSLGAANSGNTIYF.

CDR3 nucleotides: TGTGCCAGCAGACGACACGGCGGGGAGCTGTTTTTT. Protein: CASRRHGGELFF. The rearrangement joins TRBV6-5 to TRBJ2-2; D ambiguous. Trimming stripped 6 bases from V and 7 bases from J, with 9 bases between. From germline, CDR1 is MNHEY and CDR2 SVGAGI. The CDR3 runs to 12 residues.

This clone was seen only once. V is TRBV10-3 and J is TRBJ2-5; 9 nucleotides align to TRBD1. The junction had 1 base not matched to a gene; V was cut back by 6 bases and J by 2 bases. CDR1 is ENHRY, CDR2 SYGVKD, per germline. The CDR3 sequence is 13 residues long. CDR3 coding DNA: TGTGCCATCAGCGGGACAGGGCAAGAGACCCAGTACTTC. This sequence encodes CAISGTGQETQYF.

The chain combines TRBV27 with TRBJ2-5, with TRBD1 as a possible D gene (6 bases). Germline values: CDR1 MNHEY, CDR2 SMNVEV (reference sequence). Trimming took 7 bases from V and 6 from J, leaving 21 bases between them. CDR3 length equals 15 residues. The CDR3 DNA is TGTGCCAGCACGCCCACCAGAGGTACAGGGCAGACCCAGTACTTC. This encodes CASTPTRGTGQTQYF.

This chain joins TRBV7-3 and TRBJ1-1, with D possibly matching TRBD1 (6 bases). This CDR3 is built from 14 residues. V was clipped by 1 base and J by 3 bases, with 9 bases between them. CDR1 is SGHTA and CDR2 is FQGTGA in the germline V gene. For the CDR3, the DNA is TGTGCCAGCAGCTTAAGACAGGCCGACACTGAAGCTTTCTTT. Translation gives CASSLRQADTEAFF. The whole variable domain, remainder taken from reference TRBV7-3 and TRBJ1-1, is GAGVSQTPSNKVTEKGKYVELRCDPISGHTALYWYRQSLGQGPEFLIYFQGTGAADDSGLPNDRFFAVRPEGSVSTLKIQRTERGDSAVYLCASSLRQADTEAFFGQGTRLTVV.

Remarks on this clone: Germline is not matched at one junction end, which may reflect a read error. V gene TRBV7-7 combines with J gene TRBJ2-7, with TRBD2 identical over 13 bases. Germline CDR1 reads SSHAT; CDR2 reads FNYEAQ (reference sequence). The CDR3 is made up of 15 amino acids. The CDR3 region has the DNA TGTGCTAGCAGCCCGGGACTAGCGGGATTATACGAGCAGTACTTC. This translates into CASSPGLAGLYEQYF.

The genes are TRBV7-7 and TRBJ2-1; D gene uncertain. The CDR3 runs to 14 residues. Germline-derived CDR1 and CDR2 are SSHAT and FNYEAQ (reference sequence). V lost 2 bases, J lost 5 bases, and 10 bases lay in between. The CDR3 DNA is TGTGCCAGCAGCTTAAATGTGGGCGACAATGAGCAGTTCTTC. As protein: CASSLNVGDNEQFF.

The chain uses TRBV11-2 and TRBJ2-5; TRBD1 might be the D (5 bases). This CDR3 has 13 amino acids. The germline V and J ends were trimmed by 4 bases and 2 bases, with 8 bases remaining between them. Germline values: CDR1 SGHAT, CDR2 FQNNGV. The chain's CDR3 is CASSYTGQETQYF. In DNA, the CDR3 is TGTGCCAGCAGCTACACAGGTCAAGAGACCCAGTACTTC.

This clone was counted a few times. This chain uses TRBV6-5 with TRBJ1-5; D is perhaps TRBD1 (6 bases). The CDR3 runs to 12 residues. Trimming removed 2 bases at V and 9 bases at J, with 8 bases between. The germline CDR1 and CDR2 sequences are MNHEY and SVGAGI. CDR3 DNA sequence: TGTGCCAGCAGTTACAGGGGGGGGCCCCAGCATTTT. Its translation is CASSYRGGPQHF.

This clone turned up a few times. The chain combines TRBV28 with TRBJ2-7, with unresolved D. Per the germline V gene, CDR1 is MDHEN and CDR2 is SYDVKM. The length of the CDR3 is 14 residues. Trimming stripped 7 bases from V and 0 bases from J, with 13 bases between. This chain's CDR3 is CASNPRRDSYEQYF. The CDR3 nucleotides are TGTGCCAGCAATCCCCGGAGAGACTCCTACGAGCAGTACTTC.

The CDR3 bases are TGTGCCAGCAGAACCCTAGGGAGCGGGAGCCCCTACGAGCAGTACTTC. Encoded protein: CASRTLGSGSPYEQYF. The chain has TRBV27 and TRBJ2-7; 8 bases align to TRBD2. The V segment lost 6 bases and the J segment 2 bases; nucleotides outside the gene matches: 12. This CDR3 is built from 16 residues. CDR1 MNHEY and CDR2 SMNVEV come from the germline V gene (reference sequence).

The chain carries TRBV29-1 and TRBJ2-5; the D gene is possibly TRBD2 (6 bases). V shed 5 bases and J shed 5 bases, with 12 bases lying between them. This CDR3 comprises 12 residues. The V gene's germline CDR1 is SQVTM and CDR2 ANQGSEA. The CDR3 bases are TGCAGCGTTCGGAGGGTCCCCGAGACCCAGTACTTC. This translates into CSVRRVPETQYF.

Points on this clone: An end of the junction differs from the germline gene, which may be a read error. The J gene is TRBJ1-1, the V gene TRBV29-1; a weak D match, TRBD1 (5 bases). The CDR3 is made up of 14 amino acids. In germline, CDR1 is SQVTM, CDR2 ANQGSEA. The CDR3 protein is CSVENWGKDTGAFF. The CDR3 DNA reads TGCAGCGTTGAGAATTGGGGCAAGGACACTGGAGCTTTCTTT. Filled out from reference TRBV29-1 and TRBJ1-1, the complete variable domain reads SAVISQKPSRDICQRGTSLTIQCQVDSQVTMMFWYRQQPGQSLTLIATANQGSEATYESGFVIDKFPISRPNLTFSTLTVSNMSPEDSSIYLCSVENWGKDTGAFFGQGTRLTVV.

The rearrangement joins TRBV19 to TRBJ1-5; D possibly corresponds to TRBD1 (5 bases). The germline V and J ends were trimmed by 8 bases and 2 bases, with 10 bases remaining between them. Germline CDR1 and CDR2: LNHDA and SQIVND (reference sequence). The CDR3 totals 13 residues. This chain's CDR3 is CASQRGGNQPQHF. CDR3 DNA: TGTGCCAGTCAGCGGGGCGGCAATCAGCCCCAGCATTTT.